This passage covers 30 T cell receptor beta chains from one sample sequenced in a study of blood T cell repertoires in COVID-19. Assay: immunoSEQ multiplex PCR; the TCRdb copy retains only in-frame clones and omits some. The sample lists approximately 54,000 clones; around 81% were seen once. Sequenced sample: peripheral blood. The receptors shown here come from a woman aged 60-70 years with acute or convalescent COVID-19.

This clone was counted a few times. The chain uses TRBV7-9 and TRBJ1-2; D is uncertain. The CDR3 extends over 12 amino acids. Trimming took 2 bases from V and 8 from J, leaving 9 bases between them. The V gene's germline CDR1 is SEHNR and CDR2 FQNEAQ (reference sequence). CDR3 sequence (DNA): TGTGCCAGCAGCTTACCCCTTAGCGGCTACACCTTC. Translated, it gives CASSLPLSGYTF.

The chain links TRBV6-5 to TRBJ2-7; 7 bases line up with TRBD2. Germline CDR1 MNHEY, CDR2 SVGAGI. The CDR3 loop spans 15 amino acids. V dropped 4 bases and J dropped 7; count of bases not matched to a gene: 13. The CDR3 region has the DNA TGTGCCAGCAGTTCCCCTTGGCGGGAGTCCGGGGAGCAGTACTTC. It codes for CASSSPWRESGEQYF.

This sequence joins TRBV11-2 and TRBJ2-1; TRBD1 might be the D (6 bases). The germline gives CDR1 SGHAT, CDR2 FQNNGV. The CDR3 has 16 amino acids. V gave up 4 bases and J gave up 0 bases, with 13 bases separating them. The CDR3 reads CASSYAGTPSYNEQFF. The CDR3 DNA follows: TGTGCCAGCAGCTACGCCGGGACACCCTCCTACAATGAGCAGTTCTTC.

The V and J genes are TRBV5-6 and TRBJ1-2; 7 nucleotides match TRBD1. The V and J ends lost 4 bases and 2 bases, in that order; junction bases with no gene match: 5. Germline CDR1 SGHDT, CDR2 YYEEEE. CDR3 length: 14 residues. CDR3 sequence reads: CASSLSGQNYGYTF. In nucleotides, the CDR3 is TGTGCCAGCAGCCTATCGGGACAGAACTATGGCTACACCTTC.

This clone was detected a few times. This sequence joins TRBV9 and TRBJ1-3, with D possibly being TRBD1 (5 bases). Germline V gives CDR1 SGDLS, CDR2 YYNGEE. The V and J ends lost 3 bases and 3 bases respectively, with 13 bases between them. The length of the CDR3 is 15 residues. The CDR3 coding sequence is TGTGCCAGCAGCGAAAGACAGAGTTTTGGAAACACCATATATTTT. As protein: CASSERQSFGNTIYF.

V is TRBV5-1 and J is TRBJ2-5; 11 positions agree with TRBD2. Germline CDR1 is SGHRS and CDR2 is YFSETQ. The CDR3 sequence is 15 residues long. V dropped 2 bases and J dropped 0; count of bases not matched to a gene: 0. This CDR3 reads CASSFSGRDQETQYF. The CDR3 DNA follows: TGCGCCAGCAGCTTTAGCGGGAGGGACCAAGAGACCCAGTACTTC.

The chain employs TRBV5-1 and TRBJ2-3; no definite D call. The CDR3 consists of 15 residues. V lost 0 bases to trimming and J lost 4 bases, with 12 bases between them. Per the germline V gene, CDR1 is SGHRS and CDR2 is YFSETQ. DNA for the CDR3: TGCGCCAGCAGCTTGGGCTCATGGAGCGCAGATACGCAGTATTTT. It codes for CASSLGSWSADTQYF.

The rearrangement links TRBV4-2 to TRBJ2-1; the D gene is possibly TRBD2 (5 bases). Trimming removed 5 bases from V and 6 bases from J, with 14 bases in between. This CDR3 has 14 residues. Germline V gene lookup returns CDR1 LGHNA and CDR2 YNFKEQ. The CDR3 sequence: CASSDPRTSNEQFF. The DNA for the CDR3 is TGTGCCAGCAGCGACCCCCGGACTTCCAATGAGCAGTTCTTC.

The genes are TRBV19 and TRBJ2-1; perhaps TRBD2 as D (5 bases). The V end was cut by 7 bases, the J end by 5 bases, with 18 bases between. The CDR3 totals 15 residues. The germline gives CDR1 LNHDA, CDR2 SQIVND (reference sequence). The CDR3 bases are TGTGCCAGTAATGGGAATACGGGATCCAACAATGAGCAGTTCTTC. It codes for CASNGNTGSNNEQFF.

The V call is TRBV7-6, the J call TRBJ2-3; 9 nucleotides align to TRBD2. CDR3 size: 18 residues. Germline assignment: CDR1 SGHVS and CDR2 FNYEAQ. V shed 3 bases, J shed 1 base, and the junction held 11 bases outside the gene matches. The CDR3 region has the DNA TGTGCCAGCAGCTTTGGGTTTAAGCGGGGGGCGCGCACAGATACGCAGTATTTT. It translates to CASSFGFKRGARTDTQYF.

This clone was seen a few times. The chain combines TRBV7-9 with TRBJ1-5, with a possible D match to TRBD1 (5 bases). V gave up 5 bases and J gave up 5 bases, with 10 bases separating them. The CDR3 is 13 amino acids. Looked up from germline, CDR1 is SEHNR and CDR2 is FQNEAQ (reference sequence). The CDR3: CASSGAGHQPQHF. The CDR3, as DNA: TGTGCCAGCAGCGGCGCGGGGCATCAGCCCCAGCATTTT.

This clone appeared once. V and J are TRBV5-4 and TRBJ2-5; tentative D call: TRBD1 (5 bases). CDR3 length: 14 amino acids. Trimming pared 6 bases from V and 5 bases from J, leaving 17 bases between. Germline CDR1 and CDR2: SGHNT and YYREEE (reference sequence). CDR3 amino acids: CASTTNLGDETQYF. Here the CDR3 DNA reads TGTGCCAGCACTACGAACCTAGGGGATGAGACCCAGTACTTC. The whole variable domain, remainder taken from reference TRBV5-4 and TRBJ2-5, is ETGVTQSPTHLIKTRGQQVTLRCSSQSGHNTVSWYQQALGQGPQFIFQYYREEENGRGNFPPRFSGLQFPNYSSELNVNALELDDSALYLCASTTNLGDETQYFGPGTRLLVL.

CDR3 bases: TGTGCCACCAGCAGAGATCCCGGACAGGGCAATCAGCCCCAGCATTTT. This codes for CATSRDPGQGNQPQHF. This chain connects TRBV15 to TRBJ1-5; 7 bases fit TRBD1. Germline V CDR1 and CDR2: LNHNV, YYDKDF (reference sequence). There are 16 residues in the CDR3. The junction had 4 bases not matched to a gene; V was cut back by 0 bases and J by 2 bases. Together with reference TRBV15 and TRBJ1-5, the CDR3 gives the full variable domain: DAMVIQNPRYQVTQFGKPVTLSCSQTLNHNVMYWYQQKSSQAPKLLFHYYDKDFNNEADTPDNFQSRRPNTSFCFLDIRSPGLGDTAMYLCATSRDPGQGNQPQHFGDGTRLSIL.

V is TRBV2 and J is TRBJ1-6, with TRBD1 matching over 9 bases. The CDR3 contains 15 residues. Per the germline V gene, CDR1 is SNHLY and CDR2 is FYNNEI. V was clipped by 7 bases and J by 6 bases; unmatched bases: 7. In DNA, the CDR3 is TGTGCCAGCACTCGGACAGGGGAAGGTAATTCACCCCTCCACTTT. It encodes CASTRTGEGNSPLHF. Filled out from reference TRBV2 and TRBJ1-6, the complete variable domain reads EPEVTQTPSHQVTQMGQEVILRCVPISNHLYFYWYRQILGQKVEFLVSFYNNEISEKSEIFDDQFSVERPDGSNFTLKIRSTKLEDSAMYFCASTRTGEGNSPLHFGNGTRLTVT.

This chain joins TRBV9 and TRBJ1-4; D might be TRBD1 (6 bases). The germline gives CDR1 SGDLS, CDR2 YYNGEE. V was cut by 4 bases and J by 7 bases, with 17 bases left in between. This CDR3 has 15 amino acids. CDR3 sequence reads: CASSLMAGEGEKLFF. CDR3 bases: TGTGCCAGCAGCCTGATGGCAGGGGAGGGTGAAAAACTGTTTTTT.

This clone showed up just once. This sequence joins TRBV7-2 and TRBJ1-2; 10 bases match TRBD1. Germline CDR1 is SGHTA and CDR2 is FQGNSA. The CDR3 loop spans 15 amino acids. The trim removed 0 bases at V and 6 bases at J, leaving 4 bases unmatched. CDR3 in DNA: TGTGCCAGCAGCTTAGCGATGGGGACAGGGGATGGCTACACCTTC. It specifies CASSLAMGTGDGYTF.

The genes are TRBV7-2 and TRBJ2-3, with TRBD2 identical over 8 bases. CDR1 is SGHTA and CDR2 is FQGNSA in the germline V gene. V was clipped by 7 bases and J by 3 bases; unmatched bases: 6. The CDR3 is 14 amino acids. The DNA for the CDR3 is TGTGCCAGCATGGGCGGGGGGCTAACAGATACGCAGTATTTT. Translating it yields CASMGGGLTDTQYF. The full variable domain, rest sourced from reference TRBV7-2 and TRBJ2-3, is GAGVSQSPSNKVTEKGKDVELRCDPISGHTALYWYRQSLGQGLEFLIYFQGNSAPDKSGLPSDRFSAERTGGSVSTLTIQRTQQEDSAVYLCASMGGGLTDTQYFGPGTRLTVL.

This chain links TRBV5-4 with TRBJ2-7; 10 positions match TRBD1. Unmatched junction bases numbered 15, after V lost 4 bases and J lost 5 bases. Germline CDR1 SGHNT, CDR2 YYREEE (reference sequence). This CDR3 has 17 residues. The CDR3 DNA sequence: TGTGCCAGCAGCCGAGGCCACGGGACAGGGGTTTTTAACGAGCAGTACTTC. As protein: CASSRGHGTGVFNEQYF.

V gene TRBV29-1 combines with J gene TRBJ1-1; D is unclear. The CDR3 runs to 12 residues. The germline CDR1 and CDR2 sequences are SQVTM and ANQGSEA. Trimming stripped 4 bases from V and 3 bases from J, with 9 bases between. This CDR3 is CSVGWADTEAFF. The CDR3, as DNA: TGCAGCGTTGGCTGGGCCGACACTGAAGCTTTCTTT.

This clone occurred a few times. The chain recombines TRBV6-5 with TRBJ1-5, with 8 nucleotides matching TRBD1. Germline assignment: CDR1 MNHEY and CDR2 SVGAGI. CDR3 size: 12 residues. With V trimmed by 9 bases and J by 5 bases, 3 bases remained unmatched. In nucleotides, the CDR3 is TGTGCCAGTAAGACAGGGGATCAGCCCCAGCATTTT. This sequence encodes CASKTGDQPQHF.

This clone was detected only a few times. The chain carries TRBV18 and TRBJ2-2; 9 bases fit TRBD1. Germline V lookup: CDR1 KGHSH, CDR2 LQKENI. Losses at the gene ends were 1 base for V and 4 bases for J; bases not matched to a gene: 1. The CDR3 has 15 residues. The CDR3 coding sequence is TGTGCCAGCTCACCACAGGGACAGGGCACCGGGGAGCTGTTTTTT. As protein: CASSPQGQGTGELFF.

This chain connects TRBV2 to TRBJ1-2; D not resolved. The CDR3 sequence is 13 residues long. The V and J ends lost 7 bases and 7 bases respectively, with 16 bases between them. The germline gives CDR1 SNHLY, CDR2 FYNNEI. This chain's CDR3 is CASTKEADSGYTF. In nucleotides, the CDR3 is TGTGCCAGCACCAAAGAGGCGGACTCTGGCTACACCTTC.

The CDR3 DNA is TGTGCCAGCAGTGAACAGGGGCGGGCTGGCTACACCTTC. Protein: CASSEQGRAGYTF. The chain links TRBV2 to TRBJ1-2, with D possibly TRBD1 on 6 matching bases. Germline V gene sequence: CDR1 SNHLY, CDR2 FYNNEI. V lost 2 bases, J lost 7 bases, and 11 bases lay in between. The CDR3 is 13 residues long. Full variable domain (rest looked up from reference TRBV2 and TRBJ1-2): EPEVTQTPSHQVTQMGQEVILRCVPISNHLYFYWYRQILGQKVEFLVSFYNNEISEKSEIFDDQFSVERPDGSNFTLKIRSTKLEDSAMYFCASSEQGRAGYTFGSGTRLTVV.

The rearrangement joins TRBV28 to TRBJ1-3; 8 nucleotides line up with TRBD1. V dropped 0 bases and J dropped 3; count of bases not matched to a gene: 1. Per germline, CDR1 MDHEN and CDR2 SYDVKM. CDR3 length: 15 amino acids. The CDR3: CASSLWTGDGNTIYF. CDR3 nucleotides: TGTGCCAGCAGTTTATGGACAGGGGATGGAAACACCATATATTTT. The full variable domain, in which reference TRBV28 and TRBJ1-3 provide the parts outside the CDR3, is DVKVTQSSRYLVKRTGEKVFLECVQDMDHENMFWYRQDPGLGLRLIYFSYDVKMKEKGDIPEGYSVSREKKERFSLILESASTNQTSMYLCASSLWTGDGNTIYFGEGSWLTVV.

J is TRBJ1-6 and V is TRBV7-6, with 9 nucleotides matching TRBD1. The CDR3 is 15 amino acids. V was clipped by 5 bases and J by 6 bases; unmatched bases: 5. Germline-derived CDR1 and CDR2 are SGHVS and FNYEAQ. CDR3 bases: TGTGCCAGCAGCCTCGGACAGGGGAGTAATTCACCCCTCCACTTT. It is translated as CASSLGQGSNSPLHF.

This clone was recorded a few times. V gene TRBV5-1 combines with J gene TRBJ1-1, with D tentatively TRBD1 (5 bases). Germline V gives CDR1 SGHRS, CDR2 YFSETQ. This CDR3 contains 14 residues. Trimming cost V 7 bases and J 1 base, with 14 bases left between them. The CDR3: CASGSHTGNTEAFF. In DNA, the CDR3 is TGCGCCAGCGGTTCCCACACAGGGAACACTGAAGCTTTCTTT.

V usage is TRBV7-2 and J usage is TRBJ1-5; D is undetermined. Per germline, CDR1 SGHTA and CDR2 FQGNSA. The germline V and J ends were trimmed by 2 bases and 3 bases, with 5 bases remaining between them. The CDR3 runs 13 residues. CDR3 coding DNA: TGTGCCAGCAGCTTAAGCCCCAATCAGCCCCAGCATTTT. This sequence encodes CASSLSPNQPQHF.

The chain has TRBV15 and TRBJ2-7, with 8 bases matching TRBD2. Germline CDR1 and CDR2: LNHNV and YYDKDF (reference sequence). This CDR3 has 15 residues. J lost 7 bases, V lost 0 bases, and 8 bases had no gene match. The chain's CDR3 is CATSREGTRGFEQYF. CDR3 DNA sequence: TGTGCCACCAGCAGAGAGGGGACTAGAGGATTTGAGCAGTACTTC.

In its sample, this clone was seen a few times. The chain recombines TRBV9 with TRBJ2-3; 7 nucleotides match TRBD1. Unmatched junction bases numbered 2, after V lost 4 bases and J lost 3 bases. The CDR3 contains 13 residues. CDR1 SGDLS and CDR2 YYNGEE come from the germline V gene. DNA for the CDR3: TGTGCCAGCAGCCCAGGGGGAACAGATACGCAGTATTTT. It encodes CASSPGGTDTQYF.

The chain carries TRBV2 and TRBJ1-5; 10 bases agree with TRBD1. CDR3 length equals 16 residues. Germline V lookup: CDR1 SNHLY, CDR2 FYNNEI. V dropped 6 bases and J dropped 6; count of bases not matched to a gene: 11. The CDR3 reads CASRPTQGQGGQPQHF. The DNA for the CDR3 is TGTGCCAGCAGGCCTACACAAGGACAGGGGGGTCAGCCCCAGCATTTT.